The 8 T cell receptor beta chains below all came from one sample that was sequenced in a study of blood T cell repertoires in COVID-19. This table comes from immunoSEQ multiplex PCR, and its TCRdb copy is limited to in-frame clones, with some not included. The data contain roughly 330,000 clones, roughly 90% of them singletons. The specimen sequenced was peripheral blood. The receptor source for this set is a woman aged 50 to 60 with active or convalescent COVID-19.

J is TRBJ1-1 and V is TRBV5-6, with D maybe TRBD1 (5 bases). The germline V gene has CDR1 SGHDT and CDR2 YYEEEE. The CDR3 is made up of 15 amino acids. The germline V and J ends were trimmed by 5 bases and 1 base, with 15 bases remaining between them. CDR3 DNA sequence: TGTGCCAGCAGTTACGAGCGGGGCCGGAACACTGAAGCTTTCTTT. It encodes CASSYERGRNTEAFF.

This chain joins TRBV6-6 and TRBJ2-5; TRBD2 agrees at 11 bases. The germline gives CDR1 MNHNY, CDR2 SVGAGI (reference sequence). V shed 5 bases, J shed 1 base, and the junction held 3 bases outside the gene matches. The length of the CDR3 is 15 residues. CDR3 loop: CASSDSGRAQETQYF. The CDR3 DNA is TGTGCCAGCAGTGATAGCGGGAGGGCCCAAGAGACCCAGTACTTC.

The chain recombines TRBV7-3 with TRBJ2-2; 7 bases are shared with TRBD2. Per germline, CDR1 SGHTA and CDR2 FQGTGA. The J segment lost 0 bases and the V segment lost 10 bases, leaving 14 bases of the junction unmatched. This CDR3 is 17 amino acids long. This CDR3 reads CANRAGGSSPNTGELFF. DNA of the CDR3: TGTGCCAATAGGGCTGGCGGGAGCAGTCCGAACACCGGGGAGCTGTTTTTT.

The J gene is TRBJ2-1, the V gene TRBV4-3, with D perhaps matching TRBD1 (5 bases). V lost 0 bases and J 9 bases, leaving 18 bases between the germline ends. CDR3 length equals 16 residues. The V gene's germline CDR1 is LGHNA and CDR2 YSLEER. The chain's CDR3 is CASSQDRATQGIEQFF. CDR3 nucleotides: TGCGCCAGCAGCCAAGATCGCGCCACCCAGGGCATTGAGCAGTTCTTC.

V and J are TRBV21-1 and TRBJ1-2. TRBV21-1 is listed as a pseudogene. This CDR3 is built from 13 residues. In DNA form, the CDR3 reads TGTGCCAGCAGCATAGTTCCGGGGGATGGCTACACCTTC. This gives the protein CASSIVPGDGYTF.

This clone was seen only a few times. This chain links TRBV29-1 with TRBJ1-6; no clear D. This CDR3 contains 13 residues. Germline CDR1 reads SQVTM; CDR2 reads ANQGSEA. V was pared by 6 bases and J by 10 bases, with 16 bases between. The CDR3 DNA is TGCAGCGTCCGTGGTGGTGATGGCTCACCCCTCCACTTT. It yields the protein CSVRGGDGSPLHF.

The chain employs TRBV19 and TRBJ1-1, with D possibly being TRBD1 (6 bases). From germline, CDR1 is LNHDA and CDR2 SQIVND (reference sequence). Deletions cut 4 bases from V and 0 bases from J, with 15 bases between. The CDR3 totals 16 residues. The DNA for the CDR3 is TGTGCCAGTAGTAGACGACAGGTTAATTTGAACACTGAAGCTTTCTTT. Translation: CASSRRQVNLNTEAFF.

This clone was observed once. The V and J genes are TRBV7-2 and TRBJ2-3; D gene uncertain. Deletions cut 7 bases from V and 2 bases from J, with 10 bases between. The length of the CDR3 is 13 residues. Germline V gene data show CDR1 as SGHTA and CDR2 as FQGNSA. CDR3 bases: TGTGCCAGCACCTTTATTTCCACAGATACGCAGTATTTT. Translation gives CASTFISTDTQYF.